These 15 T cell receptor beta chains were all obtained from the same sample, sequenced in a study of cytomegalovirus exposure and HLA in healthy donors. PCR amplification relied on 60 Vbeta primers (plus 13 Jbeta primers). This table comes from immunoSEQ multiplex PCR, and its TCRdb copy is limited to in-frame clones, with some not included. The sample carries about 150,000 clones, 70% to 80% recorded once. The sequenced material came from PBMCs. Receptors were obtained from a woman between 35 and 50 years old in good health and CMV-seronegative.

DNA for the CDR3: TGCGCCAGCAGTGAGACTAGTGGGGAGCAGTACTTC. It is translated as CASSETSGEQYF. V is TRBV10-1 and J is TRBJ2-7; a weak D match, TRBD2 (5 bases). The germline V and J ends were trimmed by 2 bases and 7 bases, with 9 bases remaining between them. Germline V gene sequence: CDR1 WNHNN, CDR2 SYGVQD (reference sequence). This CDR3 comprises 12 residues.

V usage is TRBV4-2 and J usage is TRBJ1-5, with 7 bases that match TRBD1. The V gene's germline CDR1 is LGHNA and CDR2 YNFKEQ. The CDR3 contains 15 residues. The junction had 3 bases not matched to a gene; V was cut back by 3 bases and J by 1 base. This chain's CDR3 is CASSQMTGSNQPQHF. The DNA for the CDR3 is TGTGCCAGCAGCCAGATGACAGGGAGCAATCAGCCCCAGCATTTT.

V usage is TRBV10-3 and J usage is TRBJ2-6; unclear D gene. The V end was cut by 4 bases, the J end by 0 bases, with 13 bases between. Germline V gene sequence: CDR1 ENHRY, CDR2 SYGVKD. The CDR3 has 17 residues. CDR3 protein: CAISARRGLSGANVLTF. CDR3 DNA sequence: TGTGCCATCAGTGCCCGGAGAGGCCTCTCTGGGGCCAACGTCCTGACTTTC.

The chain carries TRBV10-3 and TRBJ2-2, with TRBD2 as a possible D gene (6 bases). There are 13 residues in the CDR3. The germline V and J ends were trimmed by 4 bases and 4 bases, with 7 bases remaining between them. Germline V gene lookup returns CDR1 ENHRY and CDR2 SYGVKD. The CDR3 nucleotides read TGTGCCATCAGTGGGGACTCCACCGGGGAGCTGTTTTTT. Protein sequence: CAISGDSTGELFF.

The chain recombines TRBV2 with TRBJ1-5; 7 bases match TRBD1. Per germline, CDR1 SNHLY and CDR2 FYNNEI. J gave up 5 bases and V 5 bases, and 3 bases lay outside the gene matches. This CDR3 is built from 13 residues. In nucleotides, the CDR3 is TGTGCCAGCAGTAGCCAGGGGGATCAGCCCCAGCATTTT. This translates into CASSSQGDQPQHF.

J is TRBJ2-1 and V is TRBV5-4, with a weak D call TRBD2 (5 bases). This CDR3 has 15 residues. Trimming took off 4 bases at V and 2 bases at J, with 13 bases between the two ends. Per the germline V gene, CDR1 is SGHNT and CDR2 is YYREEE (reference sequence). For the CDR3, the DNA is TGTGCCAGCAGCCGGACGAGCGGCCCCTACAATGAGCAGTTCTTC. Translating gives CASSRTSGPYNEQFF.

Worth noting for this clone: A read error may account for a junction end that differs from germline. The rearrangement uses TRBV7-7 and TRBJ2-3; 8 bases are a match to TRBD2. The germline gives CDR1 SSHAT, CDR2 FNYEAQ (reference sequence). The CDR3 covers 16 residues. Here the CDR3 DNA reads TGTGCTAGCAGCTTGGGAGCGGGGGCGAGTGCAGATACGCAGTATTTT. Its protein is CASSLGAGASADTQYF.

This chain links TRBV7-8 with TRBJ2-7; the match to TRBD1 covers 7 bases. The trim removed 3 bases at V and 3 bases at J, leaving 5 bases unmatched. Per germline, CDR1 SGHVS and CDR2 FQNEAQ. CDR3 size: 14 residues. The CDR3 is CASSFEGQNYEQYF. The CDR3 DNA follows: TGTGCCAGCAGCTTTGAGGGACAGAACTACGAGCAGTACTTC.

CDR3: CASSPPHGTGLHYEQYF. As DNA, the CDR3 is TGTGCCAGCAGTCCCCCCCATGGGACAGGGCTTCACTACGAGCAGTACTTC. The rearrangement joins TRBV28 to TRBJ2-7, with 9 bases identical to TRBD1. The CDR3 is 17 residues long. V dropped 5 bases and J dropped 3; count of bases not matched to a gene: 14. Germline assignment: CDR1 MDHEN and CDR2 SYDVKM.

The chain employs TRBV11-3 and TRBJ2-3, with a weak D call TRBD1 (6 bases). The germline CDR1 and CDR2 sequences are SGHNT and YENEEA. The CDR3 covers 16 residues. Trimming removed 0 bases from V and 9 bases from J, with 19 bases in between. CDR3 bases: TGTGCCAGCAGCTTAGAACCCTCCAGGGGAACTAGGACGCAGTATTTT. The encoded protein is CASSLEPSRGTRTQYF.

The rearrangement uses TRBV13 and TRBJ2-3, with D possibly TRBD1 on 5 matching bases. This CDR3 has 13 amino acids. The ends were cut back, 6 bases at V and 8 bases at J, with 15 bases in the middle. Germline loops: CDR1 PRHDT, CDR2 FYEKMQ (reference sequence). As DNA, the CDR3 is TGTGCCAGCAGACATCCGGACATTTTTACGCAGTATTTT. This translates into CASRHPDIFTQYF.

This sequence joins TRBV2 and TRBJ1-5; D gene uncertain. Germline CDR1 SNHLY, CDR2 FYNNEI. Trimming pared 6 bases from V and 0 bases from J, leaving 6 bases between. The CDR3 totals 13 residues. This CDR3 reads CASSTHSNQPQHF. Here the CDR3 DNA reads TGTGCCAGCAGCACACATAGCAATCAGCCCCAGCATTTT.

This clone was recorded a few times. The chain carries TRBV30 and TRBJ2-7, with 7 bases aligning to TRBD2. The V gene's germline CDR1 is GTSNPN and CDR2 SVGIG (reference sequence). Trimming at V came to 4 bases and at J to 3 bases, leaving 9 bases not matched to a gene. CDR3 length: 14 residues. CDR3 in DNA: TGTGCCTGGATTAAGGGAGGGCAGAGCTACGAGCAGTACTTC. Translation: CAWIKGGQSYEQYF.

V is TRBV10-3 and J is TRBJ2-2, with no clear D. The CDR3 runs to 14 residues. The V gene's germline CDR1 is ENHRY and CDR2 SYGVKD. Trimming cost V 3 bases and J 1 base, with 6 bases left between them. This CDR3 is CAISDRRNTGELFF. CDR3 coding DNA: TGTGCCATCAGTGATAGGAGGAACACCGGGGAGCTGTTTTTT.

This rearrangement joins TRBV5-1 to TRBJ2-2; D unclear. This CDR3 is built from 14 residues. From germline, CDR1 is SGHRS and CDR2 YFSETQ. V lost 4 bases and J 5 bases, leaving 12 bases between the germline ends. Here the CDR3 reads CASSPSPGTGELFF. The CDR3 region has the DNA TGCGCCAGCAGCCCCTCCCCCGGGACCGGGGAGCTGTTTTTT.